Reported below is one T cell receptor beta chain. Generated by immunoSEQ multiplex PCR, the TCRdb table keeps only in-frame clones and is missing some. The sample yields 340,000 or so clones, more than 85% seen once. This entry belongs to a study of brain T cells in children with intractable seizures. Time point specified: blood from clinic visit 5 months post-surgery; TSC patient then seizure free. This CDR3 region has 15 residues. Losses at the gene ends were 4 bases for V and 3 bases for J; bases not matched to a gene: 5. The germline CDR1 and CDR2 sequences are SGHNT and YYREEE (reference sequence).

This material consisted of peripheral blood, taken more than 4 months after surgery. V usage is TRBV5-4 and J usage is TRBJ2-7, with 12 positions matching TRBD2. The TCR originated in a boy in the first two years of life with tuberous sclerosis and intractable seizures. The CDR3 nucleotides are TGTGCCAGCAGCCCACGACTAGCGGGGGACTACGAGCAGTACTTC. Its protein is CASSPRLAGDYEQYF.